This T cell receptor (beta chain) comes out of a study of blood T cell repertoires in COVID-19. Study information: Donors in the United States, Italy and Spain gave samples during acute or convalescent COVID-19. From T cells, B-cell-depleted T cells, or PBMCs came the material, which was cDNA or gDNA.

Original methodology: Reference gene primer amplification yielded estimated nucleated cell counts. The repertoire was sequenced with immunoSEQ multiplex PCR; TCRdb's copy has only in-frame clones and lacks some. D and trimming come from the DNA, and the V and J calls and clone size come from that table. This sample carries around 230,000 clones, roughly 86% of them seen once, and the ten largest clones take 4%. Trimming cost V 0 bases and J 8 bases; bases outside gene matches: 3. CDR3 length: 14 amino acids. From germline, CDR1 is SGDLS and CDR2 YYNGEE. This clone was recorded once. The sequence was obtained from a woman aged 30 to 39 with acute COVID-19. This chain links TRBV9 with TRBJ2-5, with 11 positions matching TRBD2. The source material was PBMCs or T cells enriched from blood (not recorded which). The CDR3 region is CASSVGGTSGTQYF. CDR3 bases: TGTGCCAGCAGCGTAGGAGGGACTAGCGGAACCCAGTACTTC.